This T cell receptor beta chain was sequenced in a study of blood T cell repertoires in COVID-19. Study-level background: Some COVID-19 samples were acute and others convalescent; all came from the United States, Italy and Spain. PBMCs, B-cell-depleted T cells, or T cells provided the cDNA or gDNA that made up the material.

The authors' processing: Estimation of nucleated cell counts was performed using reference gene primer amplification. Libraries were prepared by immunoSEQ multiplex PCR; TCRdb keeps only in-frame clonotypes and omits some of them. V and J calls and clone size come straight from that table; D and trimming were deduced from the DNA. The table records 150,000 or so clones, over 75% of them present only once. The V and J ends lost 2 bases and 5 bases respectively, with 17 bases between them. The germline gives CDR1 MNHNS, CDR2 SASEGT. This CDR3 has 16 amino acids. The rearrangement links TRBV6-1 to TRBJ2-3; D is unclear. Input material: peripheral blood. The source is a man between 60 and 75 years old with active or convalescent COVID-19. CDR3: CASSEQPGNPRDTQYF. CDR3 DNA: TGTGCCAGCAGTGAACAGCCAGGAAACCCGAGAGATACGCAGTATTTT.